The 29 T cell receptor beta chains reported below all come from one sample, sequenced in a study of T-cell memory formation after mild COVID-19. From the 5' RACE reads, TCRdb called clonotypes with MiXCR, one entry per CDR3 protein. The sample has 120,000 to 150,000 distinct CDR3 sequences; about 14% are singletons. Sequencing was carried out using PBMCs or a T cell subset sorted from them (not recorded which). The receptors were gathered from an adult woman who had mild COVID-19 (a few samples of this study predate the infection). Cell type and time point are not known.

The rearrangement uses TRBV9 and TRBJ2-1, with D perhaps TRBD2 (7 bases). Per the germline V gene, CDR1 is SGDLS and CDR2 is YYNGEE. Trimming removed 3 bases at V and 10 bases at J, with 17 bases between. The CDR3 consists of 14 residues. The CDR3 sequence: CASSARGGGHEQFF. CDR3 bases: TGTGCCAGCAGCGCCCGAGGCGGGGGCCACGAGCAGTTCTTC.

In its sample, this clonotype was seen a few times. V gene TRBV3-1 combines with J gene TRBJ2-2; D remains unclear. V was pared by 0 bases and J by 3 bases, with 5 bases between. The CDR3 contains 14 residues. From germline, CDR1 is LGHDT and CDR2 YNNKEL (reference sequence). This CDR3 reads CASSQDFDTGELFF. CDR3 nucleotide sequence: TGTGCCAGCAGCCAAGATTTCGACACCGGGGAGCTGTTTTTT.

The CDR3 spells CASSSNADRWDEQFF. The CDR3 bases are TGTGCCAGCAGCTCGAATGCTGATCGGTGGGATGAGCAGTTCTTC. The chain has TRBV5-6 and TRBJ2-1, with D hard to call. Germline-derived CDR1 and CDR2 are SGHDT and YYEEEE. The CDR3 sequence is 15 residues long. Trimming pared 3 bases from V and 8 bases from J, leaving 18 bases between.

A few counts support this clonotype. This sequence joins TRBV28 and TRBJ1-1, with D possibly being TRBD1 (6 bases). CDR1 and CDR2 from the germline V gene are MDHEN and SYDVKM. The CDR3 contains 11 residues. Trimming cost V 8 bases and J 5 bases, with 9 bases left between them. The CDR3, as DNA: TGTGCCAGCCTTACAGGGACTGAAGCTTTCTTT. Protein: CASLTGTEAFF.

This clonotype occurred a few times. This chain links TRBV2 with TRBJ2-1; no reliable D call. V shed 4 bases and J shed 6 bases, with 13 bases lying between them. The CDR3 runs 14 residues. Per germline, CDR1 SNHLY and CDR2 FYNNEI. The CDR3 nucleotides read TGTGCCAGCAGTGCCTCCCAACGGGCCAATGAGCAGTTCTTC. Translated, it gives CASSASQRANEQFF.

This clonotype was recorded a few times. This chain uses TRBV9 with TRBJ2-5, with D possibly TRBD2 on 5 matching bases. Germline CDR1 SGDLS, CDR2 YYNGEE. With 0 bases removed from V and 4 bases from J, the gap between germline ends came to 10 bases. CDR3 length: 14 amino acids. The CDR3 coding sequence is TGTGCCAGCAGCGTAGGCGGAGGTGCAGAGACCCAGTACTTC. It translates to CASSVGGGAETQYF.

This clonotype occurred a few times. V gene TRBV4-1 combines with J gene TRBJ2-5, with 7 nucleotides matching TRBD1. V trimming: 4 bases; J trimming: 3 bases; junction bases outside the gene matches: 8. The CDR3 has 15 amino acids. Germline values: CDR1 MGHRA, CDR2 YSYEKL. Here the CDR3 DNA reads TGCGCCAGCAGCCTCGGTCCCGGGACAGAAGAGACCCAGTACTTC. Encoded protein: CASSLGPGTEETQYF.

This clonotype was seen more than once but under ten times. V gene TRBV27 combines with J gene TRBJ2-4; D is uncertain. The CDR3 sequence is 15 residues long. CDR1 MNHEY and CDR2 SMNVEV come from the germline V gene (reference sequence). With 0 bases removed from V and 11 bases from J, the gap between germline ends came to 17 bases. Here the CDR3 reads CASSLSPQAPDFQYF. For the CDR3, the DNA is TGTGCCAGCAGTTTATCACCGCAGGCCCCCGACTTTCAGTACTTC.

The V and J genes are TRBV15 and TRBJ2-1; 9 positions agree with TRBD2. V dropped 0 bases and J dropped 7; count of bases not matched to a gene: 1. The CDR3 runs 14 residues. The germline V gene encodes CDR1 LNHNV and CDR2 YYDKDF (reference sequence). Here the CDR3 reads CATSRELAGNEQFF. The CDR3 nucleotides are TGTGCCACCAGCAGAGAACTAGCGGGTAATGAGCAGTTCTTC.

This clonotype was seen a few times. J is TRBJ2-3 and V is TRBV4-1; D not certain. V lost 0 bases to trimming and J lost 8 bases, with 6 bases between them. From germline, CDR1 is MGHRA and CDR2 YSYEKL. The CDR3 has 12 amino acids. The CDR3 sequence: CASSQDTGTQYF. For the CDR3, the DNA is TGCGCCAGCAGCCAAGATACTGGTACGCAGTATTTT.

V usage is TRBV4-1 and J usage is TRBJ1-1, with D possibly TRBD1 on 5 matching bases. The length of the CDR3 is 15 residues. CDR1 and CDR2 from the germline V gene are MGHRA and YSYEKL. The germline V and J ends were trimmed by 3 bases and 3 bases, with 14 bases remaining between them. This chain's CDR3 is CASSQVLMGHTEAFF. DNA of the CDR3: TGCGCCAGCAGCCAGGTTCTCATGGGGCACACTGAAGCTTTCTTT.

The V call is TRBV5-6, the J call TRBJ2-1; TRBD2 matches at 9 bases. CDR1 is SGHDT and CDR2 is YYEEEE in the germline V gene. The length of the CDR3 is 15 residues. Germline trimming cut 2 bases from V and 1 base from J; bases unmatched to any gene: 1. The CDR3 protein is CASSFLAGSYNEQFF. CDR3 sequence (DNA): TGTGCCAGCAGCTTTCTAGCGGGATCCTACAATGAGCAGTTCTTC.

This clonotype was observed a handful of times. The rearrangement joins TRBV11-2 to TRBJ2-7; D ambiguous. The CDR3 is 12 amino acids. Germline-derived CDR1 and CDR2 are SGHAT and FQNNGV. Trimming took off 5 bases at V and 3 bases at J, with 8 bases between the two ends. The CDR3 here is CASSRLFYEQYF. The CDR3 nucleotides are TGTGCCAGCAGCCGACTCTTCTACGAGCAGTACTTC.

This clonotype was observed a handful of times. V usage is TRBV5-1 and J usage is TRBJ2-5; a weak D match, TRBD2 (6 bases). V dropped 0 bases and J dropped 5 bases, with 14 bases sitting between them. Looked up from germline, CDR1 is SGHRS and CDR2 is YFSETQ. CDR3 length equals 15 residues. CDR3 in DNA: TGCGCCAGCAGCTTGGTTACCGGCGGAGGGGAGACCCAGTACTTC. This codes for CASSLVTGGGETQYF.

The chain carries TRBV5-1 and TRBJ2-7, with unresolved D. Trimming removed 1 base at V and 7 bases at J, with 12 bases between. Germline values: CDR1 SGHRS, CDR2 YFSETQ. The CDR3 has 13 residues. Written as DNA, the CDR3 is TGCGCCAGCAGCTTGTTAGGAGCGAGGGAGCAGTACTTC. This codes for CASSLLGAREQYF.

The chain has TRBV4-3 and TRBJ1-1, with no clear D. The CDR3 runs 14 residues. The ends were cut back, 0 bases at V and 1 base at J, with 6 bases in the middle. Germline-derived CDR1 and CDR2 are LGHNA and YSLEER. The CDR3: CASSQDSKNTEAFF. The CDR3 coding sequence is TGCGCCAGCAGCCAAGATAGTAAGAACACTGAAGCTTTCTTT.

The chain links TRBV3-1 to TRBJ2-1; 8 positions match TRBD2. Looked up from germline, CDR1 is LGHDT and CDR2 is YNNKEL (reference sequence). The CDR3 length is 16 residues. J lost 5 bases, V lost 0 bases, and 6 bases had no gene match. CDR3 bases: TGTGCCAGCAGCCAAGATTCTTCCGGGGGGGACAATGAGCAGTTCTTC. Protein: CASSQDSSGGDNEQFF.

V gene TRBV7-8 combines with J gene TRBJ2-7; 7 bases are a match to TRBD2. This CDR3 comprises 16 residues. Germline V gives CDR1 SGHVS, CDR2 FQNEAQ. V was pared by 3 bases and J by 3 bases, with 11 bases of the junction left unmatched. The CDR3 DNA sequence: TGTGCCAGCAGCTTGGATCGACTAGCCGGGGGCTACGAGCAGTACTTC. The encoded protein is CASSLDRLAGGYEQYF.

The CDR3 DNA sequence: TGTGCCAGCAGCCTCGGGGACCGCCCAGAGACCCAGTACTTC. This sequence encodes CASSLGDRPETQYF. The V gene is TRBV7-3, the J gene TRBJ2-5; D tentatively fits TRBD1 or TRBD2 (5 bases each). With 5 bases removed from V and 4 bases from J, the gap between germline ends came to 14 bases. The germline V gene has CDR1 SGHTA and CDR2 FQGTGA. This CDR3 has 14 residues. Full variable domain (remainder filled in from reference TRBV7-3 and TRBJ2-5): GAGVSQTPSNKVTEKGKYVELRCDPISGHTALYWYRQSLGQGPEFLIYFQGTGAADDSGLPNDRFFAVRPEGSVSTLKIQRTERGDSAVYLCASSLGDRPETQYFGPGTRLLVL.

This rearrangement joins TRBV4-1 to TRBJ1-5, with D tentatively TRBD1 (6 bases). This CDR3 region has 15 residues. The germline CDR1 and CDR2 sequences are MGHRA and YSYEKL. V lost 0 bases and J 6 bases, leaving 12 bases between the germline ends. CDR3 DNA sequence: TGCGCCAGCAGCCAAGATTCCAGGGGTTCTCAGCCCCAGCATTTT. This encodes CASSQDSRGSQPQHF.

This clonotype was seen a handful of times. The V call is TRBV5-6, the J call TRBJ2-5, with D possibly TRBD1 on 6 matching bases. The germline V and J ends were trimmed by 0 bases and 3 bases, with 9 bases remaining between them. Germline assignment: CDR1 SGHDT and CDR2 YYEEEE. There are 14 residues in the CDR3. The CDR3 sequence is CASSLAGQKETQYF. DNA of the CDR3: TGTGCCAGCAGCTTGGCGGGACAAAAAGAGACCCAGTACTTC.

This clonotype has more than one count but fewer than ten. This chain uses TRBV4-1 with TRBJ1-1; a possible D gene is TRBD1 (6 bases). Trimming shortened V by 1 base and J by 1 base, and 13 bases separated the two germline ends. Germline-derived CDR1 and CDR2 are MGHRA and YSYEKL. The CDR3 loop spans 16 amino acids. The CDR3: CASSQGAGVENTEAFF. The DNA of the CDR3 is TGCGCCAGCAGCCAAGGGGCAGGGGTGGAGAACACTGAAGCTTTCTTT.

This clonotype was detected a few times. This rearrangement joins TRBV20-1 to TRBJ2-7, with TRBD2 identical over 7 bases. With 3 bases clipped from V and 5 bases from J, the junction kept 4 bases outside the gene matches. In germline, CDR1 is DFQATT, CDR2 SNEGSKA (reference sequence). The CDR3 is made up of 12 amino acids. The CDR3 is CSASWEGHEQYF. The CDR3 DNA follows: TGCAGTGCTAGTTGGGAGGGGCACGAGCAGTACTTC.

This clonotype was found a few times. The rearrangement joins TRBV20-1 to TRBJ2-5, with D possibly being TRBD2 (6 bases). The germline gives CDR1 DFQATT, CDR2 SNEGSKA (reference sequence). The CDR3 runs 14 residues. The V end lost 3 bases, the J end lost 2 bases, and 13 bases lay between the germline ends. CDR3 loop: CSARSGSPQETQYF. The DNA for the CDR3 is TGCAGTGCTAGGTCCGGGAGTCCACAAGAGACCCAGTACTTC.

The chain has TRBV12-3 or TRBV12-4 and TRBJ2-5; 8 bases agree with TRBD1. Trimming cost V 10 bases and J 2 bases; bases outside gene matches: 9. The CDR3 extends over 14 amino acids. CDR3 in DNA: TGTGCCACCCGACAGGGGCAAGATCAAGAGACCCAGTACTTC. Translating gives CATRQGQDQETQYF.

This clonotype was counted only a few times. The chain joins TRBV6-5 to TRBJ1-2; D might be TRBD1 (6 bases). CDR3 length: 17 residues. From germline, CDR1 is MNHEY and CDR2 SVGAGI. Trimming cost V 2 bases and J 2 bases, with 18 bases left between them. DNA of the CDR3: TGTGCCAGCAGTTACGGGCAGGGGCAACTTCGGAACTATGGCTACACCTTC. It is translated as CASSYGQGQLRNYGYTF.

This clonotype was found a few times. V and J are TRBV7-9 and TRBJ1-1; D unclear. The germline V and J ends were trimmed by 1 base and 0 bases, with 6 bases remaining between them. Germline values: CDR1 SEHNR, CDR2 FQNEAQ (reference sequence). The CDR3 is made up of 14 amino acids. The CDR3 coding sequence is TGTGCCAGCAGCTTAGTTTACCTGAACACTGAAGCTTTCTTT. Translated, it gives CASSLVYLNTEAFF.

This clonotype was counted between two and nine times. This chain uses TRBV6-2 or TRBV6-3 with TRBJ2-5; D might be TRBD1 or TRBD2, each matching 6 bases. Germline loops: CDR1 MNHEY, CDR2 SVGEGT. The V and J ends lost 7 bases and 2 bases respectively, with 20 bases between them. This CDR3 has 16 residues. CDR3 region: CASNEALGGWQETQYF. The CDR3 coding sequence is TGTGCCAGCAACGAGGCCCTGGGGGGCTGGCAAGAGACCCAGTACTTC.

CDR3 nucleotides: TGTGCCAGCAGCTCTAACTTCGGCAATGAGCAGTTCTTC. Translating gives CASSSNFGNEQFF. This rearrangement joins TRBV7-8 to TRBJ2-1, with D unresolved. Trimming pared 4 bases from V and 6 bases from J, leaving 10 bases between. Germline assignment: CDR1 SGHVS and CDR2 FQNEAQ. CDR3 length: 13 amino acids.